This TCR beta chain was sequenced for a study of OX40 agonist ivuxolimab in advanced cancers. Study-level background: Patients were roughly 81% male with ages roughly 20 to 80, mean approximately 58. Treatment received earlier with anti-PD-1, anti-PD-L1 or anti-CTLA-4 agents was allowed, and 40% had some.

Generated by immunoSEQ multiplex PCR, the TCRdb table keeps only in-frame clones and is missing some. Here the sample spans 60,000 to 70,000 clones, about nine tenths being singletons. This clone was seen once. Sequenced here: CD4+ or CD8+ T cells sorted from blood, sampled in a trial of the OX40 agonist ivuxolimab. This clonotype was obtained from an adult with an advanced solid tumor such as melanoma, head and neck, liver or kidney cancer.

The CDR3 spells CASSSDHSPLHF. DNA for the CDR3: TGTGCCAGCAGTTCGGATCATTCACCCCTCCACTTT. The J gene is TRBJ1-6, the V gene TRBV28; no firm D call. Germline V gives CDR1 MDHEN, CDR2 SYDVKM. The CDR3 runs to 12 residues. V was shortened by 4 bases and J by 8 bases, with 6 bases between the two germline ends. Full variable domain (missing parts from reference TRBV28 and TRBJ1-6): DVKVTQSSRYLVKRTGEKVFLECVQDMDHENMFWYRQDPGLGLRLIYFSYDVKMKEKGDIPEGYSVSREKKERFSLILESASTNQTSMYLCASSSDHSPLHFGNGTRLTVT.